Here is one T cell receptor (beta chain) with its context. Source study methods: Nucleated cell counts were estimated from reference gene primer amplification. TCRdb keeps only in-frame clones here, not all; method: immunoSEQ multiplex PCR. V, J and clone size are those of that table, while D and trimming were read from the DNA. The sample shows approximately 300,000 clones, around 83% of them seen only once. The CDR3 runs 13 residues. CDR1 is SGHDT, CDR2 YYEEEE, per germline. V gave up 3 bases and J gave up 3 bases, with 8 bases separating them. The source of the sample is a study of blood T cell repertoires in COVID-19. Study details: Spain, Italy and the United States supplied samples that represented acute and convalescent COVID-19. Sample material is recorded as cDNA or gDNA derived from T cells, B-cell-depleted T cells, or PBMCs.

The J gene is TRBJ2-3, the V gene TRBV5-6, with D uncertain. The sequencing sample was made of peripheral blood. The sequence was collected from a woman between 45 and 60 years old with acute or convalescent COVID-19. CDR3 sequence reads: CASSSTVTDTQYF. The DNA of the CDR3 is TGTGCCAGCAGCTCCACAGTGACAGATACGCAGTATTTT.